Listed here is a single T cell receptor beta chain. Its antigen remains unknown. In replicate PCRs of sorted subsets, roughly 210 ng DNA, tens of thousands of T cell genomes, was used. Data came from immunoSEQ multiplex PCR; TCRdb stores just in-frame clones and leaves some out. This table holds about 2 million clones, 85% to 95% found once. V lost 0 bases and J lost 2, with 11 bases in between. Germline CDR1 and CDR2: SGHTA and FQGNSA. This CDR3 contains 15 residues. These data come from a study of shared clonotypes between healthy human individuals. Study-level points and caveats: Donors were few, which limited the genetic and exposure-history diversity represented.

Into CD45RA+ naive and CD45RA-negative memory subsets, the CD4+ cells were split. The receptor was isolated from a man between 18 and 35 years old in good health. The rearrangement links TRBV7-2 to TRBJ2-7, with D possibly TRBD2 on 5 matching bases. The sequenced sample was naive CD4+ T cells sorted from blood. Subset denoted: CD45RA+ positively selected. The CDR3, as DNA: TGTGCCAGCAGCTTAGCAAGGCTAGCAACCTACGAGCAGTACTTC. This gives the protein CASSLARLATYEQYF.